A single sample is the source of the 20 T cell receptor beta chains below, sequenced in a study of monozygotic twins with inflammatory bowel disease. TCRdb reprocessed the 5' RACE reads and keeps a single row for each CDR3 protein, giving no DNA. The sample has around 100,000 distinct CDR3 sequences. Specimen: blood. These receptors came from a human donor with ulcerative colitis or Crohn's disease, or a healthy co-twin of an affected twin (not recorded which).

The chain carries TRBV5-5 and TRBJ1-1; TCRdb selects TRBD1, and the lack of DNA leaves this call unchecked. The germline V gene encodes CDR1 SGHKS and CDR2 YYEKEE (reference sequence). The CDR3 contains 13 residues. CDR3 region: CAGQWATNTEAFF. The complete variable domain, with remaining parts taken from reference TRBV5-5 and TRBJ1-1, reads DAGVTQSPTHLIKTRGQQVTLRCSPISGHKSVSWYQQVLGQGPQFIFQYYEKEERGRGNFPDRFSARQFPNYSSELNVNALLLGDSALYLCAGQWATNTEAFFGQGTRLTVV.

The J gene is TRBJ2-3, the V gene TRBV5-4; TCRdb's D call, TRBD2, is unchecked because there is no DNA. CDR1 is SGHNT, CDR2 YYREEE, per germline (reference sequence). The CDR3 is made up of 13 amino acids. CDR3 sequence: CASCLAGTDTQYF.

CDR3 sequence: CASSSAWAFSNTEAFF. This chain joins TRBV27 and TRBJ1-1; TCRdb designates TRBD1, a call that cannot be tested without DNA. The germline V gene has CDR1 MNHEY and CDR2 SMNVEV (reference sequence). The CDR3 has 16 residues.

V and J are TRBV12-3 or TRBV12-4 and TRBJ2-4; TCRdb names TRBD1, which stays unverified in the absence of DNA. There are 18 residues in the CDR3. The chain's CDR3 is CASGKGQKQILAKNMQYF.

The chain employs TRBV7-2 and TRBJ2-7; there is no DNA to check the TCRdb D call of TRBD1. In germline, CDR1 is SGHTA, CDR2 FQGNSA. CDR3 length: 15 amino acids. The CDR3 protein is CASSLAAGVSYEQYF.

The chain combines TRBV5-1 with TRBJ2-1; as DNA is missing, the TRBD1 call by TCRdb cannot be tested. CDR1 and CDR2 from the germline V gene are SGHRS and YFSETQ. This CDR3 contains 13 residues. The CDR3 is CASGEPVYNEQFF.

The chain carries TRBV10-3 and TRBJ1-2. There are 14 residues in the CDR3. In germline, CDR1 is ENHRY, CDR2 SYGVKD. CDR3 residues: CAISEWEGFSGYTF.

The J gene is TRBJ2-7, the V gene TRBV27. The CDR3 totals 12 residues. Germline-derived CDR1 and CDR2 are MNHEY and SMNVEV (reference sequence). The CDR3 region is CASSPSPYEQYF.

The chain has TRBV7-2 and TRBJ1-3; with no DNA, the TCRdb D assignment of TRBD1 cannot be verified. Looked up from germline, CDR1 is SGHTA and CDR2 is FQGNSA. This CDR3 is 15 amino acids long. The CDR3 region is CASREKALSGNTIYF.

This chain connects TRBV5-6 to TRBJ1-4; lacking DNA, the TRBD1 call made by TCRdb goes unchecked. Germline loops: CDR1 SGHDT, CDR2 YYEEEE. This CDR3 is 14 amino acids long. The CDR3 loop is CASTSRVGNEKLFF.

CDR3: CASSVAFSGGDRNTGELFF. The V call is TRBV9, the J call TRBJ2-2; the TRBD2 assignment by TCRdb is unverifiable without DNA. Germline V gene data show CDR1 as SGDLS and CDR2 as YYNGEE. The CDR3 has 19 residues.

The V and J genes are TRBV7-9 and TRBJ2-7; TCRdb picks TRBD2, but there is no DNA to check that call. Germline assignment: CDR1 SEHNR and CDR2 FQNEAQ (reference sequence). The CDR3 extends over 15 amino acids. Here the CDR3 reads CASSPRTSGYYEQYF.

The J gene is TRBJ1-5, the V gene TRBV12-3 or TRBV12-4. The CDR3 has 13 amino acids. The CDR3 loop is CASSLTDNQPQHF.

The chain employs TRBV7-9 and TRBJ1-4; the TCRdb call, TRBD1, lacks DNA for checking. In germline, CDR1 is SEHNR, CDR2 FQNEAQ (reference sequence). The CDR3 is 15 amino acids. The CDR3 sequence is CASSFPGAINEKLFF.

This rearrangement joins TRBV4-1 to TRBJ2-1; the TCRdb D gene call, TRBD2, has no DNA to confirm it. The CDR3 runs 16 residues. CDR1 is MGHRA and CDR2 is YSYEKL in the germline V gene. CDR3 sequence reads: CASSQPLAGQNNEQFF.

This chain connects TRBV4-3 to TRBJ2-3. CDR3 length equals 12 residues. Germline CDR1 reads LGHNA; CDR2 reads YSLEER. The CDR3 region is CASSQFEDTQYF.

The rearrangement links TRBV7-9 to TRBJ2-1. Germline-derived CDR1 and CDR2 are SEHNR and FQNEAQ (reference sequence). The CDR3 is made up of 15 amino acids. CDR3 protein: CASSQSGSSYNEQFF.

This rearrangement joins TRBV11-2 to TRBJ2-2; TCRdb's D gene call, TRBD2, goes unchecked for lack of DNA. Germline assignment: CDR1 SGHAT and CDR2 FQNNGV. This CDR3 region has 13 residues. The CDR3 spells CASSLEGLGELFF.

V and J are TRBV5-1 and TRBJ2-7; TCRdb's D gene call, TRBD2, goes unchecked for lack of DNA. Looked up from germline, CDR1 is SGHRS and CDR2 is YFSETQ. The CDR3 runs to 16 residues. CDR3 loop: CASSLVAGATSYEQYF.

The V and J genes are TRBV6-2 or TRBV6-3 and TRBJ2-3; without DNA, the TCRdb call of TRBD2 cannot be checked. Germline lookup yields CDR1 MNHEY and CDR2 SVGEGT. The CDR3 has 17 residues. CDR3 residues: CASSYQVEGPSTDTQYF.